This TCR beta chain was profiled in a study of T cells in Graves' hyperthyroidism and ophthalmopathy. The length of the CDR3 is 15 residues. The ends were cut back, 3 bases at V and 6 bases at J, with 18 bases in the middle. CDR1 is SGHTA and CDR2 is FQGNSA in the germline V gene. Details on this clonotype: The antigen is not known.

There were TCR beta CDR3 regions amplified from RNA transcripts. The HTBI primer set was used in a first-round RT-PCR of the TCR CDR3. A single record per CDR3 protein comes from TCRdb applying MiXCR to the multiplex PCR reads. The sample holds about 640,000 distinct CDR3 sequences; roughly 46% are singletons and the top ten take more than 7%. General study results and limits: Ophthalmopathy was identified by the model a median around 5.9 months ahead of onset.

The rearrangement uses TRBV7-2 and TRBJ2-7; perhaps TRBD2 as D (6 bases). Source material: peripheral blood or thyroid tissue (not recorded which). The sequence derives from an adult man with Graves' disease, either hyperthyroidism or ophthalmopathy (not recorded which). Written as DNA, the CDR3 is TGTGCCAGCAGCTTGGTCGGGGGAGGAGACTCCGAGCAGTACTTC. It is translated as CASSLVGGGDSEQYF.